Listed below are T cell receptor beta chains from one sample, sequenced in a study of T cells in localized non-small cell lung cancer. Sequenced by immunoSEQ multiplex PCR; TCRdb stores in-frame clones only, minus some. The data hold roughly 66,000 clones, with roughly 90% observed a single time. The source was peripheral blood, collected before any cancer treatment. These receptor sequences come from a woman between 35 and 75 years old with stage I lung adenocarcinoma. Each CDR3 is given with its conserved first and last residue. A D gene is named only where the DNA matches it firmly. Some rows mark clone size as missing; the rest say once, few, many or name a class of expanded clone.

V gene: TRBV15; D gene: .; J gene: TRBJ1-6; clone size: .; CDR3 protein: CATSRAYRVGNSPLHF; CDR3 DNA: TGTGCCACCAGCCGAGCTTACAGGGTAGGGAATTCACCCCTCCACTTT
V gene: TRBV27; D gene: TRBD2; J gene: TRBJ2-1; clone size: .; CDR3 protein: CASSSYTSGPYNEQFF; CDR3 DNA: TGTGCCAGCAGTTCCTATACTAGCGGGCCTTACAATGAGCAGTTCTTC
V gene: TRBV7-9; D gene: .; J gene: TRBJ1-1; clone size: .; CDR3 protein: CASSSTVNTEAFF; CDR3 DNA: TGTGCCAGCAGCTCCACGGTGAACACTGAAGCTTTCTTT
V gene: TRBV29-1; D gene: TRBD1; J gene: TRBJ1-2; clone size: .; CDR3 protein: CSVSYRGYGYTF; CDR3 DNA: TGCAGCGTCTCCTACAGGGGTTATGGCTACACCTTC
V gene: TRBV19; D gene: .; J gene: TRBJ1-4; clone size: .; CDR3 protein: CASSPRGGNEKLFF; CDR3 DNA: TGTGCCAGTAGTCCAAGAGGCGGCAATGAAAAACTGTTTTTT
V gene: TRBV11-3; D gene: .; J gene: TRBJ2-7; clone size: .; CDR3 protein: CASSLALPGSEQYF; CDR3 DNA: TGTGCCAGCAGCTTAGCCCTTCCGGGTAGCGAGCAGTACTTC
V gene: TRBV6-6; D gene: .; J gene: TRBJ1-2; clone size: .; CDR3 protein: CASSPLGLGGYTF; CDR3 DNA: TGTGCCAGCAGTCCCTTGGGGCTGGGAGGCTACACCTTC
V gene: TRBV28; D gene: .; J gene: TRBJ2-1; clone size: once; CDR3 protein: CASSSNRRDEQFF; CDR3 DNA: TGTGCCAGCAGTTCAAATCGGCGGGATGAGCAGTTCTTC
V gene: TRBV19; D gene: .; J gene: TRBJ2-1; clone size: .; CDR3 protein: CASSLLGQYYNEQFF; CDR3 DNA: TGTGCCAGTAGTCTTCTCGGACAGTATTACAATGAGCAGTTCTTC
V gene: TRBV2; D gene: .; J gene: TRBJ1-2; clone size: .; CDR3 protein: CASSDGFVTSYGYTF; CDR3 DNA: TGTGCCAGCAGTGATGGGTTTGTTACCTCCTATGGCTACACCTTC
V gene: TRBV30; D gene: TRBD2; J gene: TRBJ2-7; clone size: .; CDR3 protein: CAWGTSGGLPSYEQYF; CDR3 DNA: TGTGCCTGGGGGACTAGCGGGGGCCTTCCGTCCTACGAGCAGTACTTC
V gene: TRBV5-1; D gene: .; J gene: TRBJ1-3; clone size: .; CDR3 protein: CASSREGQGYGNTIYF; CDR3 DNA: TGCGCCAGCAGCCGGGAGGGCCAGGGGTACGGAAACACCATATATTTT
V gene: TRBV6-5; D gene: TRBD1; J gene: TRBJ2-5; clone size: .; CDR3 protein: CASSRTGQETQYF; CDR3 DNA: TGTGCCAGCAGTCGGACAGGACAAGAGACCCAGTACTTC
V gene: TRBV7-9; D gene: TRBD1; J gene: TRBJ1-4; clone size: .; CDR3 protein: CASSSHILTGDVEKLFF; CDR3 DNA: TGTGCCAGCAGCTCACATATACTGACAGGGGACGTGGAAAAACTGTTTTTT
V gene: TRBV30; D gene: .; J gene: TRBJ1-5; clone size: .; CDR3 protein: CAWNGRGGGNQPQHF; CDR3 DNA: TGTGCCTGGAATGGACGGGGGGGAGGCAATCAGCCCCAGCATTTT
V gene: TRBV6-6; D gene: TRBD1; J gene: TRBJ1-5; clone size: .; CDR3 protein: CASRDPDRGPGQPQHF; CDR3 DNA: TGTGCCAGCAGGGATCCGGACAGGGGGCCTGGTCAGCCCCAGCATTTT
V gene: TRBV2; D gene: TRBD1; J gene: TRBJ2-6; clone size: .; CDR3 protein: CASRIDRGLSGANVLTF; CDR3 DNA: TGTGCCAGCAGAATAGACAGGGGGCTGTCCGGGGCCAACGTCCTGACTTTC